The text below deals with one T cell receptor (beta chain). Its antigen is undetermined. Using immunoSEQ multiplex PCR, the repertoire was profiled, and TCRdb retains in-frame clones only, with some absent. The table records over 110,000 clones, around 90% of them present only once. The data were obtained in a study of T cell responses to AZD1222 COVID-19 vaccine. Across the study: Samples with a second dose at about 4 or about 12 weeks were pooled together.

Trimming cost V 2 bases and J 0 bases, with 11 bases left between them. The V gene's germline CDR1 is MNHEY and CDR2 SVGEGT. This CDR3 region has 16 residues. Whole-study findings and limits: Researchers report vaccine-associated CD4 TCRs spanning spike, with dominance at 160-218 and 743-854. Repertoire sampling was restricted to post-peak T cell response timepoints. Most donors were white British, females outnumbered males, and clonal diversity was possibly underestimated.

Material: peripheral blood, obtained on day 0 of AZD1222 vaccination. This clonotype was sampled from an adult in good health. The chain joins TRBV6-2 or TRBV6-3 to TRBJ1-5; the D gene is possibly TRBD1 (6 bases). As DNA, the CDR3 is TGTGCCAGCAGTTACCGAAGGGACAATAGCAATCAGCCCCAGCATTTT. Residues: CASSYRRDNSNQPQHF.